The rows below give T cell receptor beta chains drawn from one sample of a study of blood T cell repertoires in COVID-19. Clones were read by immunoSEQ multiplex PCR, and TCRdb kept only the in-frame ones, dropping some. The sample comprises about 160,000 clones, roughly 85% of which are singletons, and about 3.5% rests with the top ten. Material: peripheral blood. All receptors come from a human donor with acute or convalescent COVID-19. The donor label of this sample is uncertain. The CDR3 runs from the conserved cysteine through the conserved F or W. The order of the fields is V gene, CDR3 protein.

v_call: TRBV4-2
cdr3_aa: CASSQDQAGNYGYTF

v_call: TRBV6-2/TRBV6-3
cdr3_aa: CASSSASPPYGYTF

v_call: TRBV5-5
cdr3_aa: CASSLVPVYEQYF

v_call: TRBV5-5
cdr3_aa: CASTRGGALGYTF

v_call: TRBV15
cdr3_aa: CATSRASGGSSTDTQYF

v_call: TRBV18
cdr3_aa: CASSPPGRDGYTF

v_call: TRBV7-9
cdr3_aa: CASSLAMSTPTYNEQFF

v_call: TRBV24-1
cdr3_aa: CATSDADTDQETQYF

v_call: TRBV6-1
cdr3_aa: CASSEDRSGYTF

v_call: TRBV7-6
cdr3_aa: CASSLRVGLAGGSTDTQYF

v_call: TRBV19
cdr3_aa: CASSRETGMGNQPQHF

v_call: TRBV10-3
cdr3_aa: CAIKEGATYEQYF

v_call: TRBV12-3/TRBV12-4
cdr3_aa: CASSYEGAGGYTF

v_call: TRBV11-2
cdr3_aa: CASSLNRVGGYTF

v_call: TRBV29-1
cdr3_aa: CSVVRGRGEKLFF

v_call: TRBV29-1
cdr3_aa: CSVEVTYEQFF

v_call: TRBV19
cdr3_aa: CASSIRTTQNTGELFF

v_call: TRBV19
cdr3_aa: CASSIGLAGEKLFF

v_call: TRBV19
cdr3_aa: CASSSLHSSGNQPQHF

v_call: TRBV4-2
cdr3_aa: CASSPQGGAGETQYF

v_call: TRBV7-7
cdr3_aa: CASSFTADTEAFF

v_call: TRBV3-1/TRBV3-2
cdr3_aa: CASSHPFGVVNSPLHF

v_call: TRBV3-1/TRBV3-2
cdr3_aa: CASSPSTGGDSPLHF

v_call: TRBV6-2/TRBV6-3
cdr3_aa: CASSYTGNTEAFF

v_call: TRBV9
cdr3_aa: CASSVDRGYGYTF

v_call: TRBV9
cdr3_aa: CASSVDRASYEQYF

v_call: TRBV6-2/TRBV6-3
cdr3_aa: CASSQPTAPTLHF

v_call: TRBV6-5
cdr3_aa: CASSTEANTEAFF

v_call: TRBV9
cdr3_aa: CASSVDGGVYNEQFF

v_call: TRBV5-1
cdr3_aa: CASSSQSFSGNTIYF

v_call: TRBV7-2
cdr3_aa: CASSRDRGDEKLFF

v_call: TRBV12-3/TRBV12-4
cdr3_aa: CASSPSGRGPQHF

v_call: TRBV27
cdr3_aa: CASSLYESYEQYF

v_call: TRBV25-1
cdr3_aa: CASSEFRGTDTQYF

v_call: TRBV21-1
cdr3_aa: CASKLWGEVDTEAFF

v_call: TRBV5-6
cdr3_aa: CASSQLGTGSTDTQYF

v_call: TRBV18
cdr3_aa: CASDDRGAVYEQYF

v_call: TRBV3-1/TRBV3-2
cdr3_aa: CASSLALSAGTEAFF

v_call: TRBV5-1
cdr3_aa: CASTPRWDRSTDTQYF

v_call: TRBV5-5
cdr3_aa: CASSNDRVAMNTEAFF

v_call: TRBV18
cdr3_aa: CASSPPSGGLYEQYF

v_call: TRBV5-1
cdr3_aa: CASNRAGGTYEQYF

v_call: TRBV19
cdr3_aa: CASSMEWRTEAFF

v_call: TRBV5-4
cdr3_aa: CASSFGPRGRGETQYF

v_call: TRBV11-3
cdr3_aa: CASSFSYESNQPQHF

v_call: TRBV6-1
cdr3_aa: CASSEGLAGGRTQYF